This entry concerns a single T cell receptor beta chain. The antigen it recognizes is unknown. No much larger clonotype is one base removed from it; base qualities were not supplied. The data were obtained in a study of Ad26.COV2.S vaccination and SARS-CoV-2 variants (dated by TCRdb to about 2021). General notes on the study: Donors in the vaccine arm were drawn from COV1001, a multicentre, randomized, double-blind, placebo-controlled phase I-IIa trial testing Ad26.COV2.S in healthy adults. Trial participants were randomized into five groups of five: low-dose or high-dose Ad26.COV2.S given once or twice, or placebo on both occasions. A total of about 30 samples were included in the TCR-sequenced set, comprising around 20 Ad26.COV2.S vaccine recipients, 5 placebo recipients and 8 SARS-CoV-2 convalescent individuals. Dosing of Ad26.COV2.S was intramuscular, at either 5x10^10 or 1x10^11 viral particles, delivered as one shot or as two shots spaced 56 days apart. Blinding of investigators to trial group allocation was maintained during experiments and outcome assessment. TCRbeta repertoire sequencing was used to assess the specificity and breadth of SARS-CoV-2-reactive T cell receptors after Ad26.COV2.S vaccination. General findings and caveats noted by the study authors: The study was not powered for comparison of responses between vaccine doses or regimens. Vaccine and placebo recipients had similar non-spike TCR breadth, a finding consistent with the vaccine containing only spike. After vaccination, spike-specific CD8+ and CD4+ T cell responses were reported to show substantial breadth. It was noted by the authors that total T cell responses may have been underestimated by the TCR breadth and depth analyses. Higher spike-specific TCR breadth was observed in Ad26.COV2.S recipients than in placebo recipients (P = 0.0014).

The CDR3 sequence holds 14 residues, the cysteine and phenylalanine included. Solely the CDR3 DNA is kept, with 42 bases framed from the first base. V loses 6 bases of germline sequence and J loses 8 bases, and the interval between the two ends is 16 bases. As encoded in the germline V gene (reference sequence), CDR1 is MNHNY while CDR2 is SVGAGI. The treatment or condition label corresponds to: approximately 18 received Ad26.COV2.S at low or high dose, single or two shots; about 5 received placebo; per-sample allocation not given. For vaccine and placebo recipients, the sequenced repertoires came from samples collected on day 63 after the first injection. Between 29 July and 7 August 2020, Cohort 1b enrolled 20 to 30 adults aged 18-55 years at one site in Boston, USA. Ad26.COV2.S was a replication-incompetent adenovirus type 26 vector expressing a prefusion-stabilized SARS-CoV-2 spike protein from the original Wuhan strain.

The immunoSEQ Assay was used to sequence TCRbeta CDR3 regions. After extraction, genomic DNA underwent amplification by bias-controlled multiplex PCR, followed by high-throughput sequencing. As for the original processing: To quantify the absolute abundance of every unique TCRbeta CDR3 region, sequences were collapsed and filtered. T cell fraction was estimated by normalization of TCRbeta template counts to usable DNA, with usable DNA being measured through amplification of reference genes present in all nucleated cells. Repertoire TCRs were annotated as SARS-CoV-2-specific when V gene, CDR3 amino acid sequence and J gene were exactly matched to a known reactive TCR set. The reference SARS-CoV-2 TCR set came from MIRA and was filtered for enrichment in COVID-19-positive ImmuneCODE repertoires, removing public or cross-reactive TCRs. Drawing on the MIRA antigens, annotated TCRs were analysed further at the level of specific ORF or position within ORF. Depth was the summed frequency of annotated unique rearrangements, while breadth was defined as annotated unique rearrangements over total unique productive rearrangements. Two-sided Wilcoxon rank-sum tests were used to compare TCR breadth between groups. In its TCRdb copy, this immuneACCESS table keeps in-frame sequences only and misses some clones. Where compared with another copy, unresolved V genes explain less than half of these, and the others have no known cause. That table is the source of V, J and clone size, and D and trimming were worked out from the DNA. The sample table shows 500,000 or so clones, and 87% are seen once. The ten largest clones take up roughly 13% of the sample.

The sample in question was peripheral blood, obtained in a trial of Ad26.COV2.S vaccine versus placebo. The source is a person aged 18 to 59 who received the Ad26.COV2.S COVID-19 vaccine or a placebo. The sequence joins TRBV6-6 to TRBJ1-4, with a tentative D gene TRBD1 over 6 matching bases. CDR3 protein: CASSLQGSGEKLFF. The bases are TGTGCCAGCAGCTTACAGGGAAGCGGGGAAAAACTGTTTTTT.